This entry lists 20 T cell receptor beta chains sequenced from one sample in a study of CD8 T cells in ankylosing spondylitis. One entry per CDR3 protein, called by TCRdb with MiXCR from the 5' RACE reads. The table includes 500,000 to 650,000 distinct CDR3 sequences, approximately 5% detected once. These receptors have no known antigen. Study conclusions and caveats: Blood of patients with ankylosing spondylitis appeared to be characterized by a TCR beta motif of several highly homologous variants.

The source material was blood, either unsorted or a sorted T cell fraction (not recorded which). The source is a male donor with ankylosing spondylitis.

In its sample, this clonotype was seen many times. V gene TRBV20-1 combines with J gene TRBJ2-7; tentatively, D is TRBD2 (5 bases). The CDR3 contains 13 residues. Germline V lookup: CDR1 DFQATT, CDR2 SNEGSKA (reference sequence). Trimming left V 1 base short and J 2 bases short, with 9 bases between. CDR3 bases: TGCAGTGCTAGAGGATCTAGCACCTACGAGCAGTACTTC. This encodes CSARGSSTYEQYF.

About this clonotype itself: A read error may be the cause here, since a much bigger clone is one base away. The chain employs TRBV29-1 and TRBJ2-7; 9 bases are a match to TRBD1. The CDR3 runs 15 residues. Germline V CDR1 and CDR2: SQVTM, ANQGSEA. Trimming removed 6 bases from V and 6 bases from J; junction bases left unmatched: 15. The chain's CDR3 is CSVSYPGTGLCEQYF. CDR3 nucleotides: TGCAGCGTGTCTTACCCCGGGACAGGGCTCTGCGAGCAGTACTTC.

This clonotype has ten or more counts. The chain is built from TRBV20-1 and TRBJ1-2; 7 bases agree with TRBD1. Germline V gives CDR1 DFQATT, CDR2 SNEGSKA (reference sequence). Trimming cost V 1 base and J 4 bases; bases outside gene matches: 9. This CDR3 has 15 residues. The CDR3 DNA is TGCAGTGCTAGAGGGACGACAGGGAGGGCCTATGGCTACACCTTC. As protein: CSARGTTGRAYGYTF.

This clonotype occurred many times. J is TRBJ1-6 and V is TRBV20-1; 8 nucleotides align to TRBD1. Germline CDR1 reads DFQATT; CDR2 reads SNEGSKA (reference sequence). Trimming took 3 bases from V and 9 from J; bases not matched to a gene: 7. This CDR3 has 14 residues. The CDR3 sequence: CSASQTGVVSPLHF. DNA of the CDR3: TGCAGTGCTAGTCAGACAGGGGTTGTTTCACCCCTCCACTTT.

This clonotype was counted between two and nine times. J is TRBJ2-2 and V is TRBV11-3; a weak D match, TRBD1 (6 bases). Looked up from germline, CDR1 is SGHNT and CDR2 is YENEEA. V shed 1 base and J shed 8 bases, with 17 bases lying between them. This CDR3 contains 16 residues. CDR3 DNA sequence: TGTGCCAGCAGCTTAGCCCCGTTGGGGGCAGGGGGGGAGCTGTTTTTT. Its protein product is CASSLAPLGAGGELFF.

The V and J genes are TRBV21-1 and TRBJ2-7; TRBD2 is taken as the D call from the table, unchecked against the DNA. TRBV21-1 is a pseudogene. CDR3 length: 15 amino acids. The CDR3 bases are TGTGCCAGCAGCATTAGCGGGAAGAACTCCTACGAGCAGTACTTC. Translated, it gives CASSISGKNSYEQYF.

This clonotype was recorded many times. This chain joins TRBV28 and TRBJ2-1, with 8 nucleotides matching TRBD2. This CDR3 region has 15 residues. CDR1 and CDR2 (germline): MDHEN, SYDVKM. With V trimmed by 2 bases and J by 8 bases, 8 bases remained unmatched. The CDR3 protein is CASSLTPAGVYEQFF. The CDR3 nucleotides are TGTGCCAGCAGTTTAACCCCAGCGGGGGTCTATGAGCAGTTCTTC.

This clonotype was counted many times. V usage is TRBV15 and J usage is TRBJ2-7; no clear D. CDR3 length equals 17 residues. V lost 1 base to trimming and J lost 6 bases, with 22 bases between them. Germline loops: CDR1 LNHNV, CDR2 YYDKDF (reference sequence). The CDR3 nucleotides are TGTGCCACCAGCAGAGGTTCTGGCCGATCTTCCCCTGGCGAGCAGTACTTC. This gives the protein CATSRGSGRSSPGEQYF. The full variable domain, in which reference TRBV15 and TRBJ2-7 provide the parts outside the CDR3, is DAMVIQNPRYQVTQFGKPVTLSCSQTLNHNVMYWYQQKSSQAPKLLFHYYDKDFNNEADTPDNFQSRRPNTSFCFLDIRSPGLGDTAMYLCATSRGSGRSSPGEQYFGPGTRLTVT.

This clonotype has ten or more counts. V is TRBV6-4 and J is TRBJ2-3, with a weak D call TRBD2 (5 bases). The CDR3 is made up of 15 amino acids. Germline CDR1 is MRHNA and CDR2 is SNTAGT. Deletions cut 0 bases from V and 0 bases from J, with 7 bases between. DNA of the CDR3: TGTGCCAGCAGTGACTCCGGCGGGAGCACAGATACGCAGTATTTT. Encoded protein: CASSDSGGSTDTQYF.

This clonotype has ten or more counts. The J gene is TRBJ2-2, the V gene TRBV7-2; D remains unclear. This CDR3 spans 16 amino acids. Trimming left V 5 bases short and J 0 bases short, with 13 bases between. Germline lookup yields CDR1 SGHTA and CDR2 FQGNSA. CDR3 amino acids: CASSRTHYANTGELFF. CDR3 sequence (DNA): TGTGCCAGCAGCAGAACACATTACGCGAACACCGGGGAGCTGTTTTTT.

This clonotype came up a few times. The CDR3 region is CASSGQGWRTDTQYF. DNA of the CDR3: TGTGCCAGCAGCGGACAGGGGTGGAGAACAGATACGCAGTATTTT. The chain carries TRBV6-1 and TRBJ2-3, with 9 bases identical to TRBD1. The junction had 7 bases not matched to a gene; V was cut back by 6 bases and J by 3 bases. Germline CDR1 MNHNS, CDR2 SASEGT. The CDR3 length is 15 residues.

This clonotype has only a few counts. CDR3 coding DNA: TGTGCCAGCAGCCGACTGACCCCAAATGAAAAACTGTTTTTT. Translated: CASSRLTPNEKLFF. The V call is TRBV3-1, the J call TRBJ1-4; D call uncertain. The CDR3 runs 14 residues. V lost 4 bases, J lost 5 bases, and 11 bases lay in between. Germline assignment: CDR1 LGHDT and CDR2 YNNKEL (reference sequence).

In its sample, this clonotype was seen many times. V is TRBV28 and J is TRBJ2-7; perhaps TRBD1 as D (7 bases). Germline assignment: CDR1 MDHEN and CDR2 SYDVKM. Trimming shortened V by 2 bases and J by 5 bases, and 13 bases separated the two germline ends. The CDR3 is made up of 14 amino acids. The DNA of the CDR3 is TGTGCCAGCAGTTTAGCGGGACAGTCACACGAGCAGTACTTC. Amino acids: CASSLAGQSHEQYF.

This clonotype was picked up many times. The chain joins TRBV15 to TRBJ2-1; D call uncertain. This CDR3 has 15 residues. V was pared by 4 bases and J by 0 bases, with 10 bases between. Germline values: CDR1 LNHNV, CDR2 YYDKDF (reference sequence). This chain's CDR3 is CATSTSLSSYNEQFF. CDR3 sequence (DNA): TGTGCCACCAGCACTTCTCTAAGCTCCTACAATGAGCAGTTCTTC.

This clonotype was seen many times. V usage is TRBV4-3 and J usage is TRBJ2-7, with TRBD2 as a possible D gene (5 bases). Germline V gives CDR1 LGHNA, CDR2 YSLEER. This CDR3 region has 15 residues. V was clipped by 1 base and J by 3 bases, with 13 bases between them. The CDR3: CASSQVPWAGYEQYF. The CDR3, as DNA: TGCGCCAGCAGCCAAGTCCCTTGGGCGGGCTACGAGCAGTACTTC.

Many counts were recorded for this clonotype. The CDR3 is CASIRGPTSSYNEQFF. The CDR3 DNA is TGCGCCAGCATCAGGGGACCTACGAGCTCCTACAATGAGCAGTTCTTC. This sequence joins TRBV5-1 and TRBJ2-1, with a possible D match to TRBD1 (6 bases). The CDR3 has 16 amino acids. V was clipped by 6 bases and J by 0 bases, with 16 bases between them. Germline values: CDR1 SGHRS, CDR2 YFSETQ.

This clonotype was seen ten or more times. The chain uses TRBV12-3 or TRBV12-4 and TRBJ1-5, with D perhaps TRBD1 (5 bases). The ends were cut back, 4 bases at V and 2 bases at J, with 18 bases in the middle. The CDR3 is 17 residues long. The CDR3 region has the DNA TGTGCCAGCAGTTCGAGCAGAGGGACTGACGGCAATCAGCCCCAGCATTTT. Residues: CASSSSRGTDGNQPQHF.

This sequence joins TRBV12-3 or TRBV12-4 and TRBJ2-2, with TRBD1 as a possible D gene (8 bases). V gave up 11 bases and J gave up 0 bases, with 28 bases separating them. The CDR3 extends over 19 amino acids. CDR3 sequence reads: CAFWGGDRLRPANTGELFF. The CDR3 nucleotides are TGTGCCTTCTGGGGGGGGGACAGGCTCCGTCCCGCGAACACCGGGGAGCTGTTTTTT.

This clonotype was counted ten times or more. The CDR3 loop is CASSQEWRGGRDEQFF. CDR3 in DNA: TGCGCCAGCAGCCAAGAGTGGCGGGGGGGCCGGGATGAGCAGTTCTTC. This chain connects TRBV4-3 to TRBJ2-1; 9 nucleotides match TRBD2. The V segment lost 0 bases and the J segment 8 bases; nucleotides outside the gene matches: 8. Germline CDR1 reads LGHNA; CDR2 reads YSLEER. The CDR3 runs to 16 residues.

There are many counts of this clonotype. In nucleotides, the CDR3 is TGTGCCAGCAGTCCTGGGACGGTCACCTACGAGCAGTACTTC. Translation: CASSPGTVTYEQYF. The chain couples TRBV25-1 to TRBJ2-7; the D call may be TRBD1 or TRBD2 (5 bases each). The germline V and J ends were trimmed by 5 bases and 2 bases, with 13 bases remaining between them. CDR3 length: 14 residues. Germline-derived CDR1 and CDR2 are MGHDK and SYGVNS.